This passage covers 2 T cell receptor beta chains from one sample sequenced in a study of control samples from healthy donors and cancer patients. Assay used: immunoSEQ multiplex PCR; TCRdb lists only in-frame clones, some missing. Of about 73,000 clones in the sample, approximately 89% were seen once. The sample comprised PBMCs. The receptors were sampled from a man aged 55 to 70 with lung cancer.

The rearrangement joins TRBV2 to TRBJ1-4; 7 positions match TRBD1. Per germline, CDR1 SNHLY and CDR2 FYNNEI. The CDR3 runs to 15 residues. The V segment lost 4 bases and the J segment 4 bases; nucleotides outside the gene matches: 6. In nucleotides, the CDR3 is TGTGCCAGCAGTGCACGACAGGGCTATAATGAAAAACTGTTTTTT. Translated, it gives CASSARQGYNEKLFF.

This clone was seen once. The chain carries TRBV5-5 and TRBJ1-1; D not certain. The CDR3 covers 13 residues. Germline CDR1 and CDR2: SGHKS and YYEKEE (reference sequence). V was shortened by 0 bases and J by 11 bases, with 14 bases between the two germline ends. CDR3 amino acids: CASSLEPVRQAFF. The CDR3, as DNA: TGTGCCAGCAGCTTGGAGCCAGTCCGGCAGGCTTTCTTT.